This T cell receptor beta chain derives from a study of blood T cell repertoires in COVID-19. Study details: PBMCs, B-cell-depleted T cells, or T cells provided the cDNA or gDNA that made up the material.

Germline assignment: CDR1 LNHDA and CDR2 SQIVND (reference sequence). The length of the CDR3 is 9 residues. V was pared by 11 bases and J by 8 bases, with 9 bases between. Here immunoSEQ multiplex PCR was the method, and the copy in TCRdb shows in-frame clones only, minus some. Of about 240,000 clones in the sample, roughly 88% were seen once. Sequenced material: peripheral blood. The TCR sequence derives from a young woman with acute or convalescent COVID-19. The chain recombines TRBV19 with TRBJ1-2; D is unclear. The CDR3 spells CAVGGGYTF. The CDR3 region has the DNA TGTGCCGTCGGAGGGGGCTACACCTTC. Full variable domain (rest looked up from reference TRBV19 and TRBJ1-2): DGGITQSPKYLFRKEGQNVTLSCEQNLNHDAMYWYRQDPGQGLRLIYYSQIVNDFQKGDIAEGYSVSREKKESFPLTVTSAQKNPTAFYLCAVGGGYTFGSGTRLTVV.